This T cell receptor beta chain emerged from a study of robustness of blood B and T cell sequencing (dated 2018 in TCRdb). Regarding the complete study: The goal of the study was to find out how much peripheral blood is required to reliably describe the TCRbeta and IgG repertoires of an individual. TCRbeta and IgG repertoires were quantified in each of the 10 to 11 independently drawn blood samples. Two replicate TCRbeta cDNA libraries were prepared from one shared RNA pool from a single 10 ml draw, serving as technical replicates. Points the paper makes about the study in general: Evidence of cross-contamination, likely from batch processing, showed up in one pair of TCRbeta libraries, so the UMI-sequence pairs shared by that pair of libraries were removed. The 1,000 most abundant TCRbeta clonotypes from the pooled draws were detected in every single 10 ml sample. Across technical replicate libraries, about 95% of the top 10,000 TCRbeta clonotypes in one library were also found in the other. Pooling tubes did not increase the overlap of rare TCRbeta clonotypes, which implies that much larger blood volumes would be needed to capture rare TCRbeta clonotypes. Coverage of the top 10,000 TCRbeta clonotypes approached saturation when 3 or 4 tubes (30-40 ml blood) were combined. The TCRbeta rarefaction curves did not fully level off, which suggests under-sequencing or many low-abundance clonotypes. EDTA tubes required immediate fractionation, limiting use in multi-site collections.

Comments on this clonotype: This clone's antigen is unknown. No qualities accompany the bases; no much larger clone lies one base away.

TCRbeta repertoires were measured from mRNA instead of genomic DNA, an approach that captures expressed receptors. Buffy coat leukocytes were collected into Trizol, and RNA was extracted with the Direct-zol RNA MiniPrep Plus kit without cell sorting. EDTA blood tubes were centrifuged immediately at 4°C to separate plasma, buffy coat and red blood cells. Counted from cysteine to phenylalanine, this CDR3 has 18 amino acids. Only CDR3 DNA is held: 54 bases, read in frame from base 1. Based on the germline V gene (reference sequence), the CDR1 and CDR2 sequences are SEHNR and FQNEAQ. For this chain, trimming is 5 bases at the V end and 4 bases at the J end, and the number of junction bases without a gene match is 16. The library came from PCR. Instrument used: Illumina MiSeq. Synthesis of cDNA relied on SMARTScribe reverse transcriptase together with a 5' template-switch oligo that added a universal priming site. Each cDNA molecule was tagged by a 12-nucleotide random unique molecular identifier (UMI) carried on the template-switch oligo. During reverse transcription, TCRbeta transcripts were targeted using chain-specific reverse primers. Leftover template-switch adapters were removed by uracil DNA glycosylase treatment, and cDNA was purified using a Qiagen MinElute kit. For the first PCR, around 21 cycles were run with KAPA HiFi HotStart ReadyMix and step-out primers, split across four 50 ul reactions. Before further amplification, first-round PCR products were gel-purified. Illumina Nextera adapters were attached in a second PCR of roughly 8 cycles, and the libraries were then purified and pooled. A 50-nucleotide 5' read captured the UMI barcode for each TCRbeta molecule. The published analysis was carried out like this. The MIGEC toolkit was used to group reads by UMI into consensus reads. PEAR was used to merge forward and reverse consensus reads into final reads. Identical UMI-sequence pairs shared across libraries were treated as cross-sample contamination and removed by a custom decontamination script. V(D)J assignment and CDR3 extraction were performed with MIGMAP, a wrapper around IgBLAST. TCR clonotypes were defined by identical V gene, J gene and CDR3 amino acid sequence, and CDR1 and CDR2 were left unsequenced. Using fastp at Q25 and MiXCR, TCRdb reprocessed the public reads and kept productive beta chains. Each entry is one CDR3 protein sequence, shown with its most common DNA and genes. V and J calls and clone size were set by TCRdb, not the authors. The sample table records about 1,500 distinct CDR3 sequences; around 66% of these occur just once. 30% to 40% of the sample goes to the ten largest clones.

The sample consisted of peripheral blood. The rearranged chain carries TRBV7-9 and TRBJ2-5; 10 middle bases align to TRBD2. The sequence was obtained from a human donor in good health. The nucleotide sequence reads TGTGCCAGCAGCCCTCTCCGTAGCGGGGGGCCCAAGGGAGAGACCCAGTACTTC. It specifies CASSPLRSGGPKGETQYF.